The 9 T cell receptor beta chains listed next were all sequenced from one sample in a study of blood T cells in healthy people across ages. A J-beta primer mix and a sample-barcoded 5' primer were used in a second PCR of roughly 6 to 12 cycles. TCRdb reprocessed the 5' RACE reads with MiXCR, giving one entry per CDR3 protein. There are approximately 810,000 distinct CDR3 sequences in the sample; 29% occur only once, and 15% to 20% lies in the top ten. The sequencing input was blood. These TCRs come from an elderly woman in good health.

The J gene is TRBJ2-7, the V gene TRBV11-2; the match to TRBD1 covers 9 bases. J lost 5 bases, V lost 6 bases, and 11 bases had no gene match. Looked up from germline, CDR1 is SGHAT and CDR2 is FQNNGV. The CDR3 length is 15 residues. CDR3 bases: TGTGCCAGCAGTCCGCCGGGACAGGGTACCCACGAGCAGTACTTC. Residues: CASSPPGQGTHEQYF.

This clonotype has a handful of counts. J is TRBJ1-4 and V is TRBV7-9, with 7 bases aligning to TRBD1. The CDR3 covers 14 residues. Looked up from germline, CDR1 is SEHNR and CDR2 is FQNEAQ (reference sequence). V lost 6 bases to trimming and J lost 5 bases; unmatched junction nucleotides: 6. The CDR3 DNA reads TGTGCCAGCAGAGGACAGGCCTTAAATGAAAAACTGTTTTTT. Encoded protein: CASRGQALNEKLFF. Using reference TRBV7-9 and TRBJ1-4 for the parts outside the CDR3, the full variable domain is DTGVSQNPRHKITKRGQNVTFRCDPISEHNRLYWYRQTLGQGPEFLTYFQNEAQLEKSRLLSDRFSAERPKGSFSTLEIQRTEQGDSAMYLCASRGQALNEKLFFGSGTQLSVL.

Ten or more counts support this clonotype. The rearrangement joins TRBV7-2 to TRBJ1-1; D is unclear. The germline V and J ends were trimmed by 4 bases and 5 bases, with 14 bases remaining between them. In germline, CDR1 is SGHTA, CDR2 FQGNSA. The CDR3 loop spans 14 amino acids. The CDR3: CASSSGPLGTEAFF. DNA for the CDR3: TGTGCCAGCAGCTCCGGCCCCCTCGGGACTGAAGCTTTCTTT.

This clonotype was recorded once. This chain's CDR3 is CATSDLSGKNTGELFF. The CDR3 nucleotides read TGTGCCACCAGTGATTTGAGTGGAAAGAACACCGGGGAGCTGTTTTTT. The chain links TRBV24-1 to TRBJ2-2, with D uncertain. V gave up 0 bases and J gave up 1 base, with 8 bases separating them. This CDR3 contains 16 residues. Looked up from germline, CDR1 is KGHDR and CDR2 is SFDVKD.

The gene calls are TRBV2 and TRBJ1-2; TRBD1 matches 7 bases. After removal of 1 base from V and 8 bases from J, the junction contained 10 bases not matched to a gene. The V gene's germline CDR1 is SNHLY and CDR2 FYNNEI. This CDR3 is 15 amino acids long. The CDR3 DNA sequence: TGTGCCAGCAGTGAAGTTTGGCAGGGGGTCGAGGGCTACACCTTC. It translates to CASSEVWQGVEGYTF.

This clonotype showed up many times. This chain connects TRBV3-1 to TRBJ2-5; weak D call: TRBD1 (6 bases). CDR1 and CDR2 (germline): LGHDT, YNNKEL (reference sequence). The germline V and J ends were trimmed by 0 bases and 6 bases, with 14 bases remaining between them. The CDR3 length is 15 residues. The CDR3 DNA follows: TGTGCCAGCAGCCAAGAAACGGGCAGGGGACAGACCCAGTACTTC. This gives the protein CASSQETGRGQTQYF.

This clonotype was found many times. V gene TRBV29-1 combines with J gene TRBJ1-2, with D tentatively TRBD1 (6 bases). The CDR3 covers 14 residues. Germline CDR1 SQVTM, CDR2 ANQGSEA. Deletions cut 5 bases from V and 8 bases from J, with 21 bases between. The CDR3 region has the DNA TGCAGCGTTTGGGGGGCACCATCACCGGAAGGCTACACCTTC. The encoded protein is CSVWGAPSPEGYTF.

As regards this clonotype: A read error is possible here, since a much larger clone lies one base away. This sequence joins TRBV7-8 and TRBJ1-5; 7 bases are a match to TRBD1. Losses at the gene ends were 1 base for V and 5 bases for J; bases not matched to a gene: 5. From germline, CDR1 is SGHVS and CDR2 FQNEAQ. This CDR3 is 15 amino acids long. In nucleotides, the CDR3 is TGTGCCAGCAGCTTAGAGGGGACAGTGTATCAGCCCCAGCATTTT. As protein: CASSLEGTVYQPQHF. Filled out from reference TRBV7-8 and TRBJ1-5, the complete variable domain reads GAGVSQSPRYKVAKRGQDVALRCDPISGHVSLFWYQQALGQGPEFLTYFQNEAQLDKSGLPSDRFFAERPEGSVSTLKIQRTQQEDSAVYLCASSLEGTVYQPQHFGDGTRLSIL.

The chain employs TRBV30 and TRBJ1-5; D not certain. This CDR3 is built from 14 residues. Germline CDR1 and CDR2: GTSNPN and SVGIG (reference sequence). Trimming removed 3 bases from V and 0 bases from J, with 9 bases in between. The CDR3 bases are TGTGCCTGGAGCCAGATGAGTAGCAATCAGCCCCAGCATTTT. The encoded protein is CAWSQMSSNQPQHF.